The sample holds a few counts of the clone carrying this T cell receptor beta chain. Its antigen is still unknown. The data were obtained in a study of blood T cells in healthy people across ages. Study at large: With template switching, about one barcoded beta molecule was captured per two T cells.

Findings and limits, study-wide: In older individuals, TCR beta diversity per million T cells was lower, falling roughly linearly with age.

PCR was performed a second time for about 6 to 12 cycles using a sample-barcoded 5' primer and a J-beta primer mix. Each of the cDNA molecules was tagged by a template-switch adaptor with 12 random nucleotides. Every sample returned 2.5 million or more CDR3-containing paired-end reads. TCRdb itself ran the 5' RACE reads through MiXCR, one entry per CDR3 protein. The sample lists nearly 800,000 distinct CDR3 sequences, 25% occurring once. Germline CDR1 LNHDA, CDR2 SQIVND (reference sequence). The CDR3 extends over 15 amino acids. With 4 bases removed from V and 2 bases from J, the gap between germline ends came to 14 bases. These same records also appear under a second study, on T cells of mothers and their children.

Sequenced sample: blood. This chain links TRBV19 with TRBJ2-5; tentative D call: TRBD1 (7 bases). The clonotype comes from a boy younger than 18 in good health. CDR3 DNA sequence: TGTGCCAGTAGTACGCCAGGGGGGAGGCAAGAGACCCAGTACTTC. It is translated as CASSTPGGRQETQYF. Full variable domain (missing parts from reference TRBV19 and TRBJ2-5): DGGITQSPKYLFRKEGQNVTLSCEQNLNHDAMYWYRQDPGQGLRLIYYSQIVNDFQKGDIAEGYSVSREKKESFPLTVTSAQKNPTAFYLCASSTPGGRQETQYFGPGTRLLVL.